What follows describes a single TCR beta chain. Its antigen is unknown. This sample was included in a study of shared clonotypes between healthy human individuals. The study's findings and limits: The study found about 5% of naive CD4 clonotypes shared across four donors.

Every donor, a Caucasian adult, lived in Nashville, Tennessee. Across several immunoSEQ plates, the genomic DNA of each subset was split evenly. Here immunoSEQ multiplex PCR was the method, and the copy in TCRdb shows in-frame clones only, minus some. The sample contains approximately 1.1 million clones, 78% of which appear only once. CDR3 length: 13 residues. Trimming left V 10 bases short and J 1 base short, with 13 bases between. The V gene's germline CDR1 is MNHNS and CDR2 SASEGT. What was sequenced was memory CD4+ T cells from PBMCs. Subset in this sample: CD45RA-negative fraction. The TCR comes from a man aged 18 to 30 in good health. Some clones in this sample may be carry-over from other donors' samples. This chain connects TRBV6-1 to TRBJ1-1, with a possible D match to TRBD1 (6 bases). In DNA, the CDR3 is TGTGCCACCTCGGGACACCCGAACACTGAAGCTTTCTTT. Translating gives CATSGHPNTEAFF.